This T cell receptor beta chain was captured by sequencing in a study of T cell responses to AZD1222 COVID-19 vaccine. CDR1 and CDR2 (germline): SGHRS, YFSETQ. The CDR3 runs to 13 residues. The trim removed 4 bases at V and 5 bases at J, leaving 4 bases unmatched. The protocol was immunoSEQ multiplex PCR, while the TCRdb copy is restricted to in-frame clones and leaves out a portion. The table shows about 260,000 clones, with 93% occurring only once. The chain employs TRBV5-1 and TRBJ2-7; TRBD1 matches 9 bases. The input for sequencing was peripheral blood, taken on day 0 of AZD1222 vaccination. The TCR was taken from an adult in good health. CDR3 loop: CASSGRQGDEQYF. In DNA form, the CDR3 reads TGCGCCAGCAGCGGACGACAGGGGGACGAGCAGTACTTC.